One sample yielded the 21 T cell receptor beta chains listed below, sequenced in a study of CD8+ T cells in alopecia areata. cDNA prepared by RNA extraction and subsequent reverse transcription served as the template for sequencing. Sequencing was performed with immunoSEQ multiplex PCR; in TCRdb, only in-frame clones are kept and a portion is missing. Among some 110,000 clones, 50% to 75% were seen once, and the ten largest hold less than 15%. The sample's treatment: oral pan-JAK inhibitor, 5-10 mg twice daily. Here the sequenced sample was CD8+ T cells sorted from blood, taken at week 24, from a patient treated with tofacitinib. All receptors come from a human donor with alopecia areata.

This chain joins TRBV5-4 and TRBJ2-7, with a tentative D call TRBD1 (5 bases). The CDR3 has 14 amino acids. Germline V CDR1 and CDR2: SGHNT, YYREEE (reference sequence). V lost 0 bases and J 3 bases, leaving 10 bases between the germline ends. The chain's CDR3 is CASSLAGTGYEQYF. The CDR3 DNA reads TGTGCCAGCAGCTTGGCGGGTACAGGCTACGAGCAGTACTTC.

The chain combines TRBV30 with TRBJ1-1, with 9 bases matching TRBD1. Germline lookup yields CDR1 GTSNPN and CDR2 SVGIG (reference sequence). Germline trimming cut 0 bases from V and 3 bases from J; bases unmatched to any gene: 11. The CDR3 covers 17 residues. The CDR3 sequence: CAWSVRWTGVSHTEAFF. The DNA for the CDR3 is TGTGCCTGGAGTGTACGATGGACAGGGGTCTCGCACACTGAAGCTTTCTTT.

V and J are TRBV10-3 and TRBJ2-5; no firm D call. The germline V and J ends were trimmed by 7 bases and 3 bases, with 9 bases remaining between them. This CDR3 comprises 12 residues. Germline V gives CDR1 ENHRY, CDR2 SYGVKD. Here the CDR3 DNA reads TGTGCCATCAAAGCCCCGAAAGAGACCCAGTACTTC. Translation gives CAIKAPKETQYF.

In this sample, this clone turned up a few times. The V and J genes are TRBV7-9 and TRBJ2-2; perhaps TRBD2 as D (6 bases). Germline CDR1 SEHNR, CDR2 FQNEAQ (reference sequence). The CDR3 extends over 15 amino acids. Trimming took 0 bases from V and 4 from J, leaving 9 bases between them. CDR3 sequence (DNA): TGTGCCAGCAGCTTAGCGCGGGGAGGCACCGGGGAGCTGTTTTTT. It encodes CASSLARGGTGELFF.

The rearrangement uses TRBV4-3 and TRBJ2-1, with D possibly being TRBD2 (6 bases). V was cut by 0 bases and J by 5 bases, with 11 bases left in between. This CDR3 has 15 amino acids. CDR1 and CDR2 from the germline V gene are LGHNA and YSLEER. CDR3 nucleotides: TGCGCCAGCAGCCAAGACCCGGGACTTAACAATGAGCAGTTCTTC. Protein sequence: CASSQDPGLNNEQFF.

This clone was counted only a few times. Sequence at one end of the junction differs from germline and may be a read error. The chain recombines TRBV10-3 with TRBJ2-2; D is ambiguous. Germline V lookup: CDR1 ENHRY, CDR2 SYGVKD. The CDR3 is made up of 14 amino acids. The CDR3: CASSEAFSTGELFF. Written as DNA, the CDR3 is TGTGCCAGCAGTGAGGCCTTTTCCACCGGGGAGCTGTTTTTT.

The chain joins TRBV11-2 to TRBJ2-7; the D gene could be TRBD1 or TRBD2 (5 bases each). Germline lookup yields CDR1 SGHAT and CDR2 FQNNGV. This CDR3 is 17 amino acids long. V was clipped by 0 bases and J by 1 base, with 16 bases between them. CDR3 sequence reads: CASSLDNGAWGSYEQYF. The CDR3 DNA reads as TGTGCCAGCAGCTTAGATAACGGGGCTTGGGGTTCCTACGAGCAGTACTTC. Using reference TRBV11-2 and TRBJ2-7 for the parts outside the CDR3, the full variable domain is EAGVAQSPRYKIIEKRQSVAFWCNPISGHATLYWYQQILGQGPKLLIQFQNNGVVDDSQLPKDRFSAERLKGVDSTLKIQPAKLEDSAVYLCASSLDNGAWGSYEQYFGPGTRLTVT.

The chain recombines TRBV27 with TRBJ2-5, with 8 bases fitting TRBD1. This CDR3 has 15 amino acids. Per germline, CDR1 MNHEY and CDR2 SMNVEV (reference sequence). V dropped 4 bases and J dropped 3; count of bases not matched to a gene: 7. In nucleotides, the CDR3 is TGTGCCAGCAGTTACACCCAGGGGGCTAAAGAGACCCAGTACTTC. Protein product: CASSYTQGAKETQYF.

V is TRBV27 and J is TRBJ1-6, with 9 bases aligning to TRBD1. The germline CDR1 and CDR2 sequences are MNHEY and SMNVEV (reference sequence). Germline trimming cut 7 bases from V and 4 bases from J; bases unmatched to any gene: 11. The CDR3 has 17 residues. CDR3 region: CASTLTSTGGYNSPLHF. The CDR3 bases are TGTGCCAGCACCCTGACGTCGACAGGGGGATATAATTCACCCCTCCACTTT.

The rearrangement links TRBV7-6 to TRBJ2-7; TRBD2 agrees at 8 bases. The CDR3 runs to 15 residues. After removal of 4 bases from V and 5 bases from J, the junction contained 10 bases not matched to a gene. Germline CDR1 SGHVS, CDR2 FNYEAQ. In DNA form, the CDR3 reads TGTGCCAGCAGCTCAGGCCAGCGGGGGTATGACGAGCAGTACTTC. Amino acid sequence: CASSSGQRGYDEQYF. Using reference TRBV7-6 and TRBJ2-7 for the parts outside the CDR3, the full variable domain is GAGVSQSPRYKVTKRGQDVALRCDPISGHVSLYWYRQALGQGPEFLTYFNYEAQQDKSGLPNDRFSAERPEGSISTLTIQRTEQRDSAMYRCASSSGQRGYDEQYFGPGTRLTVT.

The rearrangement links TRBV29-1 to TRBJ1-1; D is undetermined. Looked up from germline, CDR1 is SQVTM and CDR2 is ANQGSEA. The CDR3 totals 12 residues. Trimming stripped 4 bases from V and 3 bases from J, with 9 bases between. CDR3 residues: CSVGPGDTEAFF. Written as DNA, the CDR3 is TGCAGCGTTGGGCCCGGGGACACTGAAGCTTTCTTT.

CDR3 protein: CASSDSLQGQETQYF. The CDR3 nucleotides are TGTGCCAGCAGTGACTCGCTACAGGGACAAGAGACCCAGTACTTC. This chain joins TRBV6-4 and TRBJ2-5, with D possibly being TRBD1 (6 bases). From germline, CDR1 is MRHNA and CDR2 SNTAGT. This CDR3 is 15 amino acids long. The V and J ends lost 0 bases and 2 bases respectively, with 10 bases between them.

The rearrangement uses TRBV30 and TRBJ2-6; D uncertain. Germline values: CDR1 GTSNPN, CDR2 SVGIG (reference sequence). Trimming stripped 1 base from V and 0 bases from J, with 10 bases between. CDR3 length: 16 residues. This chain's CDR3 is CAWSEPWGSGANVLTF. CDR3 DNA: TGTGCCTGGAGTGAACCCTGGGGCTCTGGGGCCAACGTCCTGACTTTC.

V usage is TRBV5-6 and J usage is TRBJ1-5, with D unclear. Per the germline V gene, CDR1 is SGHDT and CDR2 is YYEEEE. CDR3 size: 13 residues. V was shortened by 0 bases and J by 7 bases, with 8 bases between the two germline ends. CDR3 loop: CASSLEGTQPQHF. DNA of the CDR3: TGTGCCAGCAGCTTGGAGGGCACGCAGCCCCAGCATTTT.

This rearrangement joins TRBV18 to TRBJ1-1; 9 bases align to TRBD1. Germline CDR1 reads KGHSH; CDR2 reads LQKENI. V lost 1 base and J lost 6; bases outside the gene matches: 0. The CDR3 spans 13 residues. CDR3 loop: CASSPRQGAEAFF. The CDR3 nucleotides read TGTGCCAGCTCACCACGACAGGGGGCTGAAGCTTTCTTT.

This chain uses TRBV7-3 with TRBJ1-2; possibly TRBD1 for D (6 bases). The CDR3 has 16 amino acids. Trimming cost V 0 bases and J 2 bases, with 13 bases left between them. In germline, CDR1 is SGHTA, CDR2 FQGTGA. CDR3 region: CASSLTRTGQNYGYTF. The CDR3 region has the DNA TGTGCCAGCAGCTTAACCCGAACCGGACAGAACTATGGCTACACCTTC.

This chain uses TRBV15 with TRBJ1-4, with 7 positions matching TRBD1. The CDR3 consists of 16 residues. Germline V gene lookup returns CDR1 LNHNV and CDR2 YYDKDF (reference sequence). With 3 bases clipped from V and 11 bases from J, the junction kept 15 bases outside the gene matches. The CDR3 protein is CATSRPGTEGMRKLFF. The CDR3 coding sequence is TGTGCCACCAGCAGGCCCGGGACAGAAGGGATGAGGAAACTGTTTTTT.

The CDR3 region has the DNA TGTGCCAGCAGGAGCCAAGGGGGGATAAATCAGCCCCAGCATTTT. This encodes CASRSQGGINQPQHF. The chain links TRBV5-6 to TRBJ1-5; D perhaps matches TRBD1 (6 bases). Germline CDR1 and CDR2: SGHDT and YYEEEE. The CDR3 extends over 15 amino acids. Trimming took 5 bases from V and 4 from J, leaving 16 bases between them.

Comment on this clone: Being one base from a much bigger clone, this may be a read error. The chain combines TRBV7-8 with TRBJ2-1, with TRBD1 matching 7 bases. The CDR3 sequence is 15 residues long. From germline, CDR1 is SGHVS and CDR2 FQNEAQ. With 5 bases clipped from V and 0 bases from J, the junction kept 4 bases outside the gene matches. CDR3 sequence: CASSPRDSSYNEQFF. The CDR3 coding sequence is TGTGCCAGCAGCCCCCGGGACAGCTCCTACAATGAGCAGTTCTTC.

This sequence joins TRBV2 and TRBJ2-7, with D uncertain. Germline CDR1 reads SNHLY; CDR2 reads FYNNEI. This CDR3 region has 14 residues. Trimming stripped 1 base from V and 3 bases from J, with 10 bases between. CDR3 nucleotides: TGTGCCAGCAGTGAAGTGGGTAAGAGCTACGAGCAGTACTTC. Translating gives CASSEVGKSYEQYF.

V gene TRBV7-8 combines with J gene TRBJ2-6, with 8 nucleotides matching TRBD1. Germline values: CDR1 SGHVS, CDR2 FQNEAQ. J gave up 4 bases and V 4 bases, and 3 bases lay outside the gene matches. The CDR3 spans 15 residues. CDR3 DNA: TGTGCCAGCAGCTCAGGGGGCGCAGGGGCCAACGTCCTGACTTTC. Translated: CASSSGGAGANVLTF.